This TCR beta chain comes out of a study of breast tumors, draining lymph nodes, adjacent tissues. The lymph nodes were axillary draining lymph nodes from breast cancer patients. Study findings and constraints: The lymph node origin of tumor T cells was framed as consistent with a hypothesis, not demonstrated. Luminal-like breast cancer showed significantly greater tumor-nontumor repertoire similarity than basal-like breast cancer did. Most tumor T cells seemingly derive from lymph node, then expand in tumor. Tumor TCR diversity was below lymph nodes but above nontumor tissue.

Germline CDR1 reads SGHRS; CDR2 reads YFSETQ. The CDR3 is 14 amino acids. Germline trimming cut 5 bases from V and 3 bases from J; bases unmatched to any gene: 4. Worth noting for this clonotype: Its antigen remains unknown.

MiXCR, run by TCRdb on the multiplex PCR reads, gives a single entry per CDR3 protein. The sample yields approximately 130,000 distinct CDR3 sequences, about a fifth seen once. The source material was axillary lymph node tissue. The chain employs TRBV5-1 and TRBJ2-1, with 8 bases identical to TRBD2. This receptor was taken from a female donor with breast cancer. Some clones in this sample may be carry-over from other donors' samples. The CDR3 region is CASRVAGNYNEQFF. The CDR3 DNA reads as TGCGCCAGCAGAGTAGCGGGAAACTACAATGAGCAGTTCTTC. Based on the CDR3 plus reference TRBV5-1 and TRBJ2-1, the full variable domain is KAGVTQTPRYLIKTRGQQVTLSCSPISGHRSVSWYQQTPGQGLQFLFEYFSETQRNKGNFPGRFSGRQFSNSRSEMNVSTLELGDSALYLCASRVAGNYNEQFFGPGTRLTVL.